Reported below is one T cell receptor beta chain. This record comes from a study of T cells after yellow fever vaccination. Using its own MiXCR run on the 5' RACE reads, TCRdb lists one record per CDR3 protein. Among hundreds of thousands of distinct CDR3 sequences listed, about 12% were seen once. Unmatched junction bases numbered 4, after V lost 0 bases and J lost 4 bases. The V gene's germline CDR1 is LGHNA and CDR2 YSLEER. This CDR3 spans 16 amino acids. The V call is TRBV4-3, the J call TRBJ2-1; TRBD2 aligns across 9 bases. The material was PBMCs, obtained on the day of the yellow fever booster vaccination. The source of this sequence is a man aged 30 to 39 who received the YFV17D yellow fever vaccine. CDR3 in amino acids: CASSQDPSGIYNEQFF. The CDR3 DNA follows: TGCGCCAGCAGCCAAGATCCTAGCGGGATTTACAATGAGCAGTTCTTC.